The rows below give T cell receptor beta chains drawn from one sample of a study of blood T cell repertoires in COVID-19. Data came from immunoSEQ multiplex PCR; TCRdb stores just in-frame clones and leaves some out. This sample yields about 440,000 clones, of which about 89% are seen a single time; about 4.3% belongs to the top ten. Specimen: peripheral blood. These receptors were collected from a woman aged 25 to 39 with acute or convalescent COVID-19. The CDR3 runs from the conserved cysteine through the conserved F or W. A D gene is named only where the DNA matches it firmly. Only some rows state a clone size, as once, few, many or a class for expanded clones.

>.|TRBJ1-4|TRBV5-6|TRBD1
CASSPRTGAGEKLFF
TGTGCCAGCAGCCCCAGAACAGGGGCGGGTGAAAAACTGTTTTTT
>.|TRBJ1-2|TRBV4-2|TRBD1
CASSQDQRQGVIGYTF
TGTGCCAGCAGCCAAGATCAGCGCCAGGGGGTTATTGGCTACACCTTC
>.|TRBJ1-2|TRBV3-1/TRBV3-2|TRBD1
CASSPRTGEGYTF
TGTGCCAGCAGCCCTAGGACAGGGGAGGGCTACACCTTC
>.|TRBJ1-2|TRBV21-1|.
CASSPGDVIRGPEANYGYTF
TGTGCCAGCAGCCCGGGGGACGTAATCCGGGGACCCGAGGCTAACTATGGCTACACCTTC
>.|TRBJ2-2|TRBV5-1|TRBD1
CASSFLAGGAPGELFF
TGCGCCAGCAGCTTTTTGGCAGGGGGCGCACCCGGGGAGCTGTTTTTT
>.|TRBJ2-7|TRBV19|.
CASSRLVTWDEQYF
TGTGCCAGTAGTAGGCTAGTGACCTGGGACGAGCAGTACTTC
>once|TRBJ1-2|TRBV7-9|.
CASSLVDAPRGYTF
TGTGCCAGCAGCTTGGTTGATGCACCGCGTGGCTACACCTTC
>.|TRBJ1-1|TRBV9|TRBD1
CASQQGIEAFF
TGTGCCAGCCAACAGGGGATTGAAGCTTTCTTT
>once|TRBJ2-3|TRBV27|.
CASSLRFGVSDTQYF
TGTGCCAGCAGTTTACGGTTCGGGGTTTCAGATACGCAGTATTTT
>.|TRBJ2-1|TRBV24-1|.
CATSPHRGGFGEQFF
TGTGCCACCAGTCCCCACAGGGGGGGTTTCGGTGAGCAGTTCTTC
>.|TRBJ2-7|TRBV25-1|.
CASSLRDTNYEQYF
TGTGCCAGCAGTCTCCGGGACACCAACTACGAGCAGTACTTC
>once|TRBJ2-3|TRBV7-3|.
CASSLAGQLTDTQYF
TGTGCCAGCAGCTTAGCCGGACAGCTCACAGATACGCAGTATTTT
>.|TRBJ2-7|TRBV5-5|.
CASSSTVYEQYF
TGTGCCAGCAGCTCGACAGTTTACGAGCAGTACTTC
>.|TRBJ2-2|TRBV11-2|.
CASSLPLARELFF
TGTGCCAGCAGCTTACCACTAGCCCGGGAGCTGTTTTTT
>.|TRBJ2-3|TRBV25-1|TRBD1
CASSEGQGITDTQYF
TGTGCCAGCAGTGAAGGACAGGGGATCACAGATACGCAGTATTTT
>.|TRBJ2-5|TRBV30|.
CAWSLEGWYQETQYF
TGTGCCTGGAGCCTGGAGGGGTGGTACCAAGAGACCCAGTACTTC
>.|TRBJ1-6|TRBV28|.
CASVRGGSPLHF
TGTGCCAGCGTTAGGGGCGGTTCACCCCTCCACTTT
>.|TRBJ2-2|TRBV5-1|.
CASSSEPGRVYVGELFF
TGCGCCAGCAGTTCAGAACCTGGCAGGGTTTATGTCGGGGAGCTGTTTTTT
>.|TRBJ2-3|TRBV6-6|.
CASTKGDTDTQYF
TGTGCCAGCACCAAAGGGGACACAGATACGCAGTATTTT
>.|TRBJ2-4|TRBV28|.
CASSNLAPGIQYF
TGTGCCAGCAGTAACCTAGCGCCAGGCATTCAGTACTTC
>.|TRBJ2-3|TRBV19|.
CASSMRGPAEGQTDTQYF
TGTGCCAGTAGTATGCGGGGCCCCGCCGAAGGACAAACAGATACGCAGTATTTT
>.|TRBJ1-2|TRBV2|TRBD1
CASSETGDYGYTF
TGTGCCAGCAGTGAAACAGGGGACTATGGCTACACCTTC
>.|TRBJ1-1|TRBV5-1|.
CASSPLPNTEAFF
TGCGCCAGCAGCCCCCTCCCGAACACTGAAGCTTTCTTT
>.|TRBJ1-2|TRBV2|TRBD1
CASSPTGGAFGYTF
TGTGCCAGCAGCCCGACAGGGGGCGCTTTTGGCTACACCTTC
>.|TRBJ1-4|TRBV19|TRBD1
CASQDRGNEKLFF
TGTGCCAGTCAGGACAGGGGTAATGAAAAACTGTTTTTT
>.|TRBJ1-1|TRBV19|.
CASNNRVNTEAFF
TGTGCCAGTAATAACAGAGTGAACACTGAAGCTTTCTTT
>.|TRBJ2-3|TRBV7-3|TRBD1
CASSPKGARTDTQYF
TGTGCCAGCAGCCCGAAGGGGGCGCGAACAGATACGCAGTATTTT
>.|TRBJ1-2|TRBV11-2|.
CASSLGRRRDYGYTF
TGTGCCAGCAGCTTAGGCAGACGGAGGGACTATGGCTACACCTTC
>.|TRBJ2-1|TRBV7-3|TRBD2
CASSTNDPSSGGLKMYNEQFF
TGTGCCAGCAGTACTAACGACCCCTCTAGCGGGGGGCTCAAAATGTACAATGAGCAGTTCTTC
>.|TRBJ2-7|TRBV4-1|TRBD1
CASSQGTGLSYEQYF
TGCGCCAGCAGCCAAGGGACAGGCTTGTCCTACGAGCAGTACTTC
>once|TRBJ2-1|TRBV29-1|TRBD2
CSVARGGLNEQFF
TGCAGCGTTGCCCGGGGGGGGCTGAATGAGCAGTTCTTC
>.|TRBJ2-5|TRBV4-1|TRBD2
CASSHVGAGGPETQYF
TGCGCCAGCAGCCATGTGGGGGCGGGGGGGCCGGAGACCCAGTACTTC
>.|TRBJ2-2|TRBV4-1|.
CASSQELAAMAGNTGELFF
TGCGCCAGCAGCCAAGAATTGGCGGCGATGGCGGGTAATACCGGGGAGCTGTTTTTT
>.|TRBJ1-6|TRBV2|.
CASSEQGSNSPLHF
TGTGCCAGCAGTGAGCAGGGCTCTAATTCACCCCTCCACTTT
>few|TRBJ2-1|TRBV24-1|TRBD1
CATSVPGQGDNEQFF
TGTGCCACCAGTGTCCCGGGACAGGGCGACAATGAGCAGTTCTTC
>.|TRBJ2-1|TRBV4-1|.
CASSPSSYNEQFF
TGCGCCAGCAGCCCCAGCTCCTACAATGAGCAGTTCTTC
>.|TRBJ2-3|TRBV5-4|.
CASSLGPDFSTDTQYF
TGTGCCAGCAGCCTGGGGCCTGACTTCAGCACAGATACGCAGTATTTT
>.|TRBJ1-1|TRBV5-1|.
CASSLDGANTEAFF
TGCGCCAGCAGCTTGGACGGAGCGAACACTGAAGCTTTCTTT
>.|TRBJ1-5|TRBV23-1|.
CASSQSTPQDYQPQHF
TGCGCCAGCAGTCAATCGACCCCACAGGATTATCAGCCCCAGCATTTT